This TCR beta chain was documented in a study of glioma-infiltrating T cells. Findings and caveats of the study: Above-expected tissue-blood divergence occurred in all gliomas, most in low-grade ones. Tissue and blood shared very few CDR3 sequences.

About this clonotype itself: The target antigen is unknown. At one boundary the junction diverges from the germline segment, which might be a read error.

The CDR3 totals 15 residues. The germline V gene has CDR1 MNHEY and CDR2 SVGEGT. Amplification of TCR alpha and beta CDR3 regions from RNA used iRepertoire nested multiplex PCR. Input was about 85-400 ng of tissue mRNA or PBMC total RNA. TCRdb used MiXCR to reprocess the multiplex PCR reads, holding one entry per CDR3 protein. The sample gives 100,000 to 150,000 distinct CDR3 sequences, roughly 24% of which show up once; approximately 16% is in the top ten. The clonotype originates from a human donor with low-grade glioma or glioblastoma, undergoing nonglioma brain surgery, or in good health (not recorded which). The sequenced sample consisted of glioma tissue, nonneoplastic brain tissue, or PBMCs (not recorded which). The J gene is TRBJ1-6, the V gene TRBV6-2 or TRBV6-3, with a tentative D call TRBD1 (5 bases). CDR3: CACSYSGTYNSPLHF. For the CDR3, the DNA is TGTGCCTGCAGTTACTCGGGGACCTATAACTCACCCCTCCACTTT.